The source of this TCR beta chain is a study of blood T cell repertoires in COVID-19. Study-wide context: Researchers got acute and convalescent COVID-19 samples from the United States, Italy and Spain.

TCRdb's table, derived via immunoSEQ multiplex PCR, lists solely in-frame clones and lacks some. The sample has 150,000 to 200,000 clones; around 82% are singletons. This clone showed up just once. Sequences were obtained from peripheral blood. This clonotype was sampled from a man aged 55 to 70 with active or convalescent COVID-19.

CDR3 coding DNA: TGTGCCAGCAGTATTAGCGGGAGCTTCTACGAGCAGTACTTC. Protein product: CASSISGSFYEQYF. The J gene is TRBJ2-7, the V gene TRBV6-5, with TRBD2 identical over 9 bases. V shed 5 bases, J shed 3 bases, and the junction held 5 bases outside the gene matches. This CDR3 spans 14 amino acids. Germline V gene data show CDR1 as MNHEY and CDR2 as SVGAGI.